This T cell receptor beta chain was observed in a study of blood T cells in healthy people across ages. Looking at the study overall: About one barcoded TCR beta cDNA was captured per two T cells.

This clonotype was seen many times. V lost 4 bases and J 2 bases, leaving 11 bases between the germline ends. The CDR3 length is 14 residues. Together with a sample-barcoded 5' primer, a J-beta primer mix was included in a second PCR lasting about 7 to 12 cycles. Every molecule of cDNA carried a tag from a template-switch adaptor with 12 random nucleotides. MiXCR, applied by TCRdb to the 5' RACE reads, yields one record per CDR3 protein. The profile shows some 1.5 million distinct CDR3 sequences, 25% to 30% of them singletons. The V gene is TRBV12-3 or TRBV12-4, the J gene TRBJ2-5, with D possibly TRBD1 on 7 matching bases. The sequenced material came from blood. This sequence was found in a woman in her 30s in good health. The CDR3 nucleotides are TGTGCCAGCAGTTGGAGGGACAGACAAGAGACCCAGTACTTC. This gives the protein CASSWRDRQETQYF.